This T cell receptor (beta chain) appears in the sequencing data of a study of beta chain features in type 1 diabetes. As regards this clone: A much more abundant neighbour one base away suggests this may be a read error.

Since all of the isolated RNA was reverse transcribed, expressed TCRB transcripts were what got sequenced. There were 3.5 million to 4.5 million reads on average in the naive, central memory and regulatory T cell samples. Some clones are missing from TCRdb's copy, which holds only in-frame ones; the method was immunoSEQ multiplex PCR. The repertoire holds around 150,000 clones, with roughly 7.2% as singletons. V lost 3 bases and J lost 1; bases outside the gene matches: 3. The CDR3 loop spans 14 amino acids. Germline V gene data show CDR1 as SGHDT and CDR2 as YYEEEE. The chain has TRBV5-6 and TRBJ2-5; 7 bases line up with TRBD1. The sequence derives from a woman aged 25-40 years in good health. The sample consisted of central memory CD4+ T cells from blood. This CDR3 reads CASSSGTAQETQYF. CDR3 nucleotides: TGTGCCAGCAGCTCCGGGACAGCCCAAGAGACCCAGTACTTC.